This T cell receptor (beta chain) was found in a study of blood T cell repertoires in COVID-19. Sequencing used immunoSEQ multiplex PCR; TCRdb keeps in-frame clones, though not all of them. There are approximately 170,000 clones in the sample; about 83% occur only once, and 10% to 15% lies in the top ten. Germline CDR1 is MNHEY and CDR2 is SVGEGT. Trimming took off 5 bases at V and 0 bases at J, with 14 bases between the two ends. CDR3 length: 16 residues. Material for sequencing was peripheral blood. V gene TRBV6-2 or TRBV6-3 combines with J gene TRBJ2-1, with D possibly matching TRBD1 (6 bases). This clonotype was sampled from an older man who had recovered from COVID-19. The CDR3 sequence is CASSRNGQSSYNEQFF. CDR3 bases: TGTGCCAGCAGTCGAAATGGACAGAGCTCCTACAATGAGCAGTTCTTC.